These 17 T cell receptor beta chains were sequenced from one sample in a study of T cell responses to AZD1222 COVID-19 vaccine. TCRdb's copy holds only in-frame clones and misses some; the assay was immunoSEQ multiplex PCR. This table holds about 160,000 clones, around 94% found once. Sequenced material: peripheral blood, taken on day 0 of AZD1222 vaccination. These receptor sequences come from an adult in good health.

V is TRBV11-2 and J is TRBJ2-2, with D tentatively TRBD2 (6 bases). V lost 5 bases and J lost 3, with 16 bases in between. Germline-derived CDR1 and CDR2 are SGHAT and FQNNGV. The CDR3 has 16 residues. The CDR3 reads CASSPTGVGYTGELFF. In DNA, the CDR3 is TGTGCCAGCAGCCCAACGGGGGTGGGGTACACCGGGGAGCTGTTTTTT.

The chain has TRBV5-1 and TRBJ1-4, with D perhaps TRBD1 (6 bases). Trimming cost V 3 bases and J 10 bases, with 22 bases left between them. Germline assignment: CDR1 SGHRS and CDR2 YFSETQ. The CDR3 consists of 16 residues. The CDR3 DNA reads TGCGCCAGCAGCTCGACCCTCCGACAGGTTGGAGGAAAACTGTTTTTT. Amino acid sequence: CASSSTLRQVGGKLFF.

V gene TRBV7-8 combines with J gene TRBJ2-3; 14 positions agree with TRBD2. The trim removed 5 bases at V and 3 bases at J, leaving 4 bases unmatched. The germline gives CDR1 SGHVS, CDR2 FQNEAQ. The CDR3 loop spans 16 amino acids. The DNA for the CDR3 is TGTGCCAGCAGCATGGGACTAGCGGGGGTGACAGATACGCAGTATTTT. Amino acids: CASSMGLAGVTDTQYF.

The chain is built from TRBV25-1 and TRBJ2-7; TRBD2 is a possible D gene (6 bases). V was shortened by 4 bases and J by 10 bases, with 20 bases between the two germline ends. Per the germline V gene, CDR1 is MGHDK and CDR2 is SYGVNS. This CDR3 comprises 14 residues. The DNA for the CDR3 is TGTGCCAGCAGTGCAGTAGGAGGGTCAGGTTTACAGTACTTC. It yields the protein CASSAVGGSGLQYF.

CDR3 sequence: CAISDRGANYGYTF. The CDR3 DNA sequence: TGTGCCATCAGTGATCGAGGCGCTAACTATGGCTACACCTTC. The rearrangement joins TRBV10-3 to TRBJ1-2; unclear D gene. The germline V and J ends were trimmed by 3 bases and 0 bases, with 8 bases remaining between them. The CDR3 consists of 14 residues. The germline CDR1 and CDR2 sequences are ENHRY and SYGVKD.

The V call is TRBV5-6, the J call TRBJ1-1; possible D gene TRBD1, 5 bases. The CDR3 covers 15 residues. The germline V gene encodes CDR1 SGHDT and CDR2 YYEEEE. The V end was cut by 0 bases, the J end by 3 bases, with 12 bases between. As DNA, the CDR3 is TGTGCCAGCAGCTTGGCCAAAGTGGGGCACACTGAAGCTTTCTTT. Its translation: CASSLAKVGHTEAFF.

The chain uses TRBV7-2 and TRBJ2-2, with 7 bases aligning to TRBD1. The CDR3 extends over 16 amino acids. The germline V gene encodes CDR1 SGHTA and CDR2 FQGNSA. Trimming cost V 5 bases and J 3 bases; bases outside gene matches: 9. Here the CDR3 reads CASSTHRDSYTGELFF. CDR3 DNA: TGTGCCAGCAGCACCCACCGGGACAGTTACACCGGGGAGCTGTTTTTT.

The V gene is TRBV3-1 (or the pseudogene TRBV3-2), the J gene TRBJ1-3; maybe TRBD1 (5 bases). Germline loops: CDR1 LGHDT, CDR2 YNNKEL (reference sequence). The V end was cut by 4 bases, the J end by 0 bases, with 10 bases between. This CDR3 is 15 amino acids long. Here the CDR3 DNA reads TGTGCCAGCAGCCCCGGACACTTCTCTGGAAACACCATATATTTT. Translating it yields CASSPGHFSGNTIYF.

The rearrangement links TRBV7-9 to TRBJ2-5, with 7 bases that match TRBD1. Per germline, CDR1 SEHNR and CDR2 FQNEAQ (reference sequence). The V segment lost 1 base and the J segment 3 bases; nucleotides outside the gene matches: 8. This CDR3 contains 16 residues. CDR3 bases: TGTGCCAGCAGCTTAGGGGGACAGTCCTCCAAAGAGACCCAGTACTTC. Its protein is CASSLGGQSSKETQYF.

This clone was recorded once. For the CDR3, the DNA is TGTGCCAGCAGTTTATTCCCGGGAAACACCATATATTTT. It yields the protein CASSLFPGNTIYF. The chain uses TRBV12-3 or TRBV12-4 and TRBJ1-3; D gene uncertain. Trimming pared 2 bases from V and 4 bases from J, leaving 6 bases between. The CDR3 extends over 13 amino acids.

The rearrangement uses TRBV5-1 and TRBJ2-7, with D possibly being TRBD1 (5 bases). Looked up from germline, CDR1 is SGHRS and CDR2 is YFSETQ. V was trimmed by 0 bases and J by 2 bases, leaving 9 bases between them. The CDR3 has 14 amino acids. The CDR3 region has the DNA TGCGCCAGCAGCTTGGGACAGACAACCTACGAGCAGTACTTC. This encodes CASSLGQTTYEQYF.

The chain uses TRBV25-1 and TRBJ2-5; 8 bases map to TRBD2. CDR1 is MGHDK and CDR2 is SYGVNS in the germline V gene. The CDR3 contains 15 residues. V shed 7 bases, J shed 3 bases, and the junction held 10 bases outside the gene matches. CDR3 in amino acids: CASTFRLAGKETQYF. Written as DNA, the CDR3 is TGTGCCAGCACTTTTCGGCTAGCGGGTAAAGAGACCCAGTACTTC.

This chain joins TRBV11-2 and TRBJ2-2, with 7 bases lining up with TRBD2. Losses at the gene ends were 6 bases for V and 13 bases for J; bases not matched to a gene: 11. CDR3 size: 13 residues. CDR1 is SGHAT and CDR2 is FQNNGV in the germline V gene. The CDR3 bases are TGTGCCAGCAGTCCTCCCGGCGGGGGAAGGCTGTTTTTT. Its protein product is CASSPPGGGRLFF.

CDR3 sequence reads: CASSLVAGTEAFF. CDR3 DNA: TGTGCCAGCAGTTTGGTGGCAGGAACTGAAGCTTTCTTT. The chain recombines TRBV6-2 or TRBV6-3 with TRBJ1-1, with unresolved D. CDR1 is MNHEY and CDR2 is SVGEGT in the germline V gene. Trimming cost V 4 bases and J 5 bases, with 11 bases left between them. There are 13 residues in the CDR3.

Written as DNA, the CDR3 is TGTGCCAGCAGCCAAGATCCCTATGGCCCCCTCCACTTT. This sequence encodes CASSQDPYGPLHF. This chain links TRBV3-1 (or the pseudogene TRBV3-2) with TRBJ1-6, with D uncertain. V lost 0 bases, J lost 13 bases, and 10 bases lay in between. The length of the CDR3 is 13 residues. Germline loops: CDR1 LGHDT, CDR2 YNNKEL (reference sequence).

The chain recombines TRBV4-3 with TRBJ2-1; the D is unclear. Trimming shortened V by 0 bases and J by 7 bases, and 7 bases separated the two germline ends. In germline, CDR1 is LGHNA, CDR2 YSLEER. The CDR3 loop spans 13 amino acids. The CDR3 loop reads CASSQDPGNEQFF. For the CDR3, the DNA is TGCGCCAGCAGCCAAGATCCTGGGAATGAGCAGTTCTTC.

The chain combines TRBV24-1 with TRBJ2-3; D unresolved. Trimming took off 1 base at V and 5 bases at J, with 12 bases between the two ends. Germline CDR1 and CDR2: KGHDR and SFDVKD. The CDR3 consists of 15 residues. The CDR3 here is CATSDLRAGRDTQYF. Here the CDR3 DNA reads TGTGCCACCAGTGATTTAAGGGCCGGTCGAGATACGCAGTATTTT.